These 23 T cell receptor beta chains share one sample of origin, sequenced in a study of cytomegalovirus exposure and HLA in healthy donors. This PCR relied on a set of 60 Vbeta primers and 13 Jbeta primers. Only in-frame clones appear in the TCRdb table, and some are missing; sequencing was by immunoSEQ multiplex PCR. The sample carries 150,000 to 200,000 clones, roughly 80% recorded once. The sample taken for sequencing was PBMCs. Source of these receptors: a woman under 40 in good health and CMV-seronegative.

The rearrangement uses TRBV7-9 and TRBJ1-1; 7 bases map to TRBD1. The germline gives CDR1 SEHNR, CDR2 FQNEAQ (reference sequence). V gave up 4 bases and J gave up 6 bases; unmatched junction bases: 11. The CDR3 spans 15 residues. The CDR3 protein is CASSSIMTGISEAFF. As DNA, the CDR3 is TGTGCCAGCAGCTCGATAATGACAGGGATCTCTGAAGCTTTCTTT.

To note about this clone: One end of the junction varies from germline; a read error may be responsible. The chain carries TRBV13 and TRBJ1-1; D gene uncertain. Looked up from germline, CDR1 is PRHDT and CDR2 is FYEKMQ (reference sequence). This CDR3 has 11 residues. Written as DNA, the CDR3 is TGTGCCAGCAGCGCGGGGTGGGCAGCCACCTTT. Encoded protein: CASSAGWAATF.

This clone was counted once. V usage is TRBV29-1 and J usage is TRBJ2-5, with 8 bases lining up with TRBD2. V dropped 5 bases and J dropped 4; count of bases not matched to a gene: 6. The CDR3 runs to 13 residues. Germline CDR1 is SQVTM and CDR2 is ANQGSEA. The CDR3 region has the DNA TGCAGCGTTACCCGGGGGGGCGTAGAGACCCAGTACTTC. Amino acids: CSVTRGGVETQYF. Looking up the rest from reference TRBV29-1 and TRBJ2-5 gives the full variable domain: SAVISQKPSRDICQRGTSLTIQCQVDSQVTMMFWYRQQPGQSLTLIATANQGSEATYESGFVIDKFPISRPNLTFSTLTVSNMSPEDSSIYLCSVTRGGVETQYFGPGTRLLVL.

The chain uses TRBV4-1 and TRBJ2-6; the D is unclear. The CDR3 consists of 16 residues. V lost 5 bases, J lost 2 bases, and 13 bases lay in between. CDR1 and CDR2 (germline): MGHRA, YSYEKL. The DNA for the CDR3 is TGCGCCAGCAGCTCCCTGGTTACAGCTGGGGCCAACGTCCTGACTTTC. Translation gives CASSSLVTAGANVLTF.

The genes are TRBV13 and TRBJ1-1; TRBD1 aligns across 9 bases. The CDR3 contains 14 residues. CDR1 and CDR2 (germline): PRHDT, FYEKMQ (reference sequence). Trimming cost V 3 bases and J 10 bases; bases outside gene matches: 9. CDR3 nucleotide sequence: TGTGCCAGCAGCTTTCTCCGGGACAGGGTTCGAGCTTTCTTT. Amino acids: CASSFLRDRVRAFF.

This chain connects TRBV4-1 to TRBJ1-3, with D tentatively TRBD1 (6 bases). The germline V gene encodes CDR1 MGHRA and CDR2 YSYEKL. Trimming shortened V by 4 bases and J by 0 bases, and 16 bases separated the two germline ends. The CDR3 totals 17 residues. In DNA, the CDR3 is TGCGCCAGCAGCCGGTTAGCGGGACACAACTCTGGAAACACCATATATTTT. Its protein is CASSRLAGHNSGNTIYF.

DNA of the CDR3: TGTGCCAGCAGCGTAGCCGGGGATTATGGCTACACCTTC. Translating it yields CASSVAGDYGYTF. The chain is built from TRBV9 and TRBJ1-2; D gene ambiguous. The CDR3 is 13 amino acids. V was cut by 0 bases and J by 5 bases, with 8 bases left in between. From germline, CDR1 is SGDLS and CDR2 YYNGEE. Complete variable domain (other parts from reference TRBV9 and TRBJ1-2): DSGVTQTPKHLITATGQRVTLRCSPRSGDLSVYWYQQSLDQGLQFLIQYYNGEERAKGNILERFSAQQFPDLHSELNLSSLELGDSALYFCASSVAGDYGYTFGSGTRLTVV.

The chain joins TRBV28 to TRBJ1-4; a weak D match, TRBD1 (5 bases). Germline V gives CDR1 MDHEN, CDR2 SYDVKM. The CDR3 is made up of 14 amino acids. V was pared by 8 bases and J by 5 bases, with 15 bases between. The CDR3 coding sequence is TGTGCCAGCGTAACAGGACCTATGAATGAAAAACTGTTTTTT. Protein sequence: CASVTGPMNEKLFF.

The chain joins TRBV10-3 to TRBJ1-1; possibly TRBD1 for D (6 bases). Trimming cost V 6 bases and J 1 base, with 15 bases left between them. The CDR3 is made up of 15 amino acids. The germline gives CDR1 ENHRY, CDR2 SYGVKD. CDR3 DNA sequence: TGTGCCATCAGGAATACAGGGAACGAGAACACTGAAGCTTTCTTT. As protein: CAIRNTGNENTEAFF.

The rearrangement joins TRBV5-6 to TRBJ1-5; 9 bases agree with TRBD1. In germline, CDR1 is SGHDT, CDR2 YYEEEE. V gave up 2 bases and J gave up 9 bases; unmatched junction bases: 9. This CDR3 spans 15 amino acids. CDR3 bases: TGTGCCAGCAGCTTTAGGGACAGGGATGTAGGGCCCCAGCATTTT. Protein: CASSFRDRDVGPQHF.

The sample holds a few counts of this clone. The rearrangement links TRBV6-5 to TRBJ1-4; 8 bases map to TRBD1. The CDR3 totals 15 residues. V lost 2 bases, J lost 6 bases, and 5 bases stayed unmatched. From germline, CDR1 is MNHEY and CDR2 SVGAGI. The CDR3 sequence is CASSYQGQVDEKLFF. The CDR3, as DNA: TGTGCCAGCAGTTACCAGGGACAGGTGGATGAAAAACTGTTTTTT.

The chain recombines TRBV30 with TRBJ2-5; 13 nucleotides match TRBD2. Trimming took 5 bases from V and 7 from J; bases not matched to a gene: 10. Germline CDR1 and CDR2: GTSNPN and SVGIG (reference sequence). This CDR3 has 15 residues. CDR3 bases: TGTGCCTGGCTGACTAGCGGGGGGCCAGGGGGGACCCAGTACTTC. It encodes CAWLTSGGPGGTQYF. The whole variable domain, filled in from reference TRBV30 and TRBJ2-5, reads SQTIHQWPATLVQPVGSPLSLECTVEGTSNPNLYWYRQAAGRGLQLLFYSVGIGQISSEVPQNLSASRPQDRQFILSSKKLLLSDSGFYLCAWLTSGGPGGTQYFGPGTRLLVL.

The CDR3 here is CASSLSQFMNTEAFF. Written as DNA, the CDR3 is TGCGCCAGCAGCTTGTCACAGTTCATGAACACTGAAGCTTTCTTT. This chain uses TRBV5-1 with TRBJ1-1; D ambiguous. Germline V gene data show CDR1 as SGHRS and CDR2 as YFSETQ. The CDR3 sequence is 15 residues long. The ends were cut back, 1 base at V and 0 bases at J, with 10 bases in the middle.

This rearrangement joins TRBV6-5 to TRBJ2-7; D remains ambiguous. Deletions cut 5 bases from V and 2 bases from J, with 7 bases between. The CDR3 extends over 12 amino acids. Looked up from germline, CDR1 is MNHEY and CDR2 is SVGAGI. DNA for the CDR3: TGTGCCAGCAGTGCGAGCGCCTACGAGCAGTACTTC. It specifies CASSASAYEQYF.

This clone was detected a few times. The chain couples TRBV7-3 to TRBJ2-3; a weak D match, TRBD2 (6 bases). The germline CDR1 and CDR2 sequences are SGHTA and FQGTGA. V lost 4 bases and J 7 bases, leaving 15 bases between the germline ends. This CDR3 has 14 amino acids. The CDR3 sequence: CASSSRELTNTQYF. Written as DNA, the CDR3 is TGTGCCAGCAGCTCTCGGGAGCTGACCAATACGCAGTATTTT.

The chain combines TRBV7-2 with TRBJ1-1, with D possibly being TRBD1 (5 bases). Germline V gene lookup returns CDR1 SGHTA and CDR2 FQGNSA. V was clipped by 1 base and J by 6 bases, with 12 bases between them. The CDR3 length is 14 residues. CDR3 sequence reads: CASSLDRKTAEAFF. CDR3 in DNA: TGTGCCAGCAGCTTAGACAGGAAGACCGCTGAAGCTTTCTTT.

The rearrangement uses TRBV10-3 and TRBJ2-2, with 8 positions matching TRBD2. The CDR3 consists of 16 residues. Germline trimming cut 6 bases from V and 3 bases from J; bases unmatched to any gene: 9. Germline V gives CDR1 ENHRY, CDR2 SYGVKD. This CDR3 is CAIRDVAGHYTGELFF. In DNA form, the CDR3 reads TGTGCCATCAGGGACGTAGCGGGACACTACACCGGGGAGCTGTTTTTT.

The chain uses TRBV27 and TRBJ2-5; 7 bases agree with TRBD2. This CDR3 region has 13 residues. Germline CDR1 is MNHEY and CDR2 is SMNVEV (reference sequence). Trimming removed 7 bases from V and 7 bases from J; junction bases left unmatched: 9. Written as DNA, the CDR3 is TGTGCCAGCAAAGGATTGGGCGGGGGGACCCAGTACTTC. This codes for CASKGLGGGTQYF.

The J gene is TRBJ1-2, the V gene TRBV5-6, with a tentative D call TRBD1 (6 bases). V was clipped by 3 bases and J by 4 bases, with 16 bases between them. The CDR3 contains 15 residues. Germline CDR1 is SGHDT and CDR2 is YYEEEE. The CDR3 nucleotides are TGTGCCAGCAGCTGGGGACAACTCGCGGTCTATGGCTACACCTTC. It is translated as CASSWGQLAVYGYTF.

The chain joins TRBV2 to TRBJ1-2, with 10 positions matching TRBD1. Germline CDR1 is SNHLY and CDR2 is FYNNEI. J gave up 4 bases and V 0 bases, and 8 bases lay outside the gene matches. The CDR3 is 17 amino acids. The CDR3 loop is CASSEALGTGAVYGYTF. The CDR3 bases are TGTGCCAGCAGTGAAGCGCTTGGGACAGGGGCCGTCTATGGCTACACCTTC.

The chain combines TRBV19 with TRBJ1-4; D gene unclear. Germline values: CDR1 LNHDA, CDR2 SQIVND (reference sequence). Trimming took 4 bases from V and 7 from J, leaving 13 bases between them. The CDR3 is made up of 14 amino acids. Written as DNA, the CDR3 is TGTGCCAGTAGTACTCGGTCACGCGGTGAAAAACTGTTTTTT. Translated, it gives CASSTRSRGEKLFF.

The CDR3: CSVIGTGVGYTEAFF. For the CDR3, the DNA is TGCAGCGTCATAGGGACAGGGGTAGGGTACACTGAAGCTTTCTTT. The rearrangement joins TRBV29-1 to TRBJ1-1; 10 nucleotides agree with TRBD1. The ends lost 6 bases at V and 3 bases at J; junction bases unmatched: 10. Germline V lookup: CDR1 SQVTM, CDR2 ANQGSEA. CDR3 length: 15 amino acids. Full variable domain (remainder filled in from reference TRBV29-1 and TRBJ1-1): SAVISQKPSRDICQRGTSLTIQCQVDSQVTMMFWYRQQPGQSLTLIATANQGSEATYESGFVIDKFPISRPNLTFSTLTVSNMSPEDSSIYLCSVIGTGVGYTEAFFGQGTRLTVV.

The rearrangement joins TRBV4-1 to TRBJ1-1; tentatively, D is TRBD1 (5 bases). V gave up 0 bases and J gave up 5 bases, with 13 bases separating them. The CDR3 loop spans 15 amino acids. In germline, CDR1 is MGHRA, CDR2 YSYEKL. This chain's CDR3 is CASSQEGRARTEAFF. In DNA form, the CDR3 reads TGCGCCAGCAGCCAAGAGGGCAGGGCGAGGACTGAAGCTTTCTTT.